The entry that follows covers one T cell receptor beta chain sequence. Its antigen is unknown. No per-base quality is available; no much larger clone lies one base away. The donors were healthy, HIV-negative adults who had no recently reported acute infections or vaccinations. All donors were Caucasian adults living in Nashville, Tennessee, USA. CD8 memory samples combined magnetically selected CD45RO+ cells with CCR7-negative CD45RA+ effector memory (TemRA) cells. After blood collection by leukapheresis, PBMCs were isolated using Ficoll-Histopaque density gradient centrifugation and then cryopreserved in the vapor phase of liquid nitrogen. Analytical flow cytometry was used to check the purity and quantity of every magnetically sorted T cell population. From each sorted fraction, genomic DNA was isolated and quantified by UV absorbance on a Nanodrop 2000c. From cysteine to phenylalanine, the CDR3 is 15 amino acids long. Left in the record is the CDR3 DNA by itself, 45 bases read in frame from the first base. The germline V gene gives CDR1 as SGHTA and CDR2 as FQGTGA. V ends up 4 bases short and J 2 bases short, with an unmatched junction base count of 3.

The sample comes from a study of shared clonotypes between healthy human individuals (dated by TCRdb to 2018 to 2020). Regarding the complete study: The cohort included three men and a couple of women between 18 and 49 years of age. For each donor, CD4 naive and CD4 memory were each run on three plates, CD8 naive on two plates, and CD8 memory on one plate. To estimate repertoire size and how much clonotype sharing occurs between individuals, the study deeply sequenced the blood TCR repertoires of roughly 5 healthy adults. Different laboratories and diverse techniques were used to prepare libraries and sequence TCR repertoires, to increase sequencing depth and limit assay-specific biases. Each donor's leukapheresis produced roughly between roughly 0.85 and 9.5 billion PBMCs. Overall results and qualifications from the work: Higher generation probabilities were observed for clonotypes shared by all four sorted-subset donors than for non-shared clonotypes. Because the study included only a small number of donors, the genetic and exposure-history diversity represented was limited. Naive subsets generally had larger estimated clonotype richness than memory subsets did. Based on pairwise subsampling, the degree of clonotype sharing among donors was expected to be affected by sequencing depth. Roughly 5% of naive CD4, roughly 3.6% of naive CD8, roughly 2.4% of memory CD4, and 0.4% of memory CD8 clonotypes were shared across four donors. Even with the large sequencing depth, rarefaction of the sorted-subset datasets indicated that sequencing was incomplete. Only blood was sampled, and tissue TCR repertoires likely differ from those in blood.

Using the deep immunoSEQ assay, TCR CDR3 regions were amplified from genomic DNA by multiplex PCR. Extracted genomic DNA from each cell subset was distributed evenly across all wells of several immunoSEQ 96-well plates, and each plate was treated as a replicate. For sorted subsets, roughly 190 ng of genomic DNA, equivalent to 25,000 to 35,000 T cell genomes, went into each replicate PCR. Purified libraries were quantified with a Qubit 3.0 fluorometer, sized on a Bioanalyzer 2100, and re-quantified with the KAPA Library Quantification kit. Every immunoSEQ 96-well plate was sequenced on a dedicated single-read 150-cycle Illumina NextSeq 550 flow cell. Processing in the source paper ran as follows. Because only junctional sequences without quality scores were contained in the immunoSEQ output, filtering matching that applied to full-length reads could not be performed. Sequences were annotated with PyIR, a Python wrapper for IgBLAST v1.9, and V/J genes and CDR3 were assigned using IMGT germline references. Reads were removed for weak V/J assignments (E-value above 1e-6), missing CDR3, stop codons, out-of-frame junctions, or ambiguous translated residues. V3J clonotypes were defined as sequences sharing an identical inferred V gene, J gene, and CDR3 amino acid sequence. The percentage overlap between two repertoires was calculated by dividing the number of shared unique clonotypes by the size of the smaller repertoire. Three approaches were used to assess repertoire richness: RTK rarefaction, the Chao1 estimator, and Recon v2.1 estimates of unobserved clonotypes. Generation probabilities were computed with OLGA for all TCRbeta clonotypes obtained by the gDNA method from several donors. TCRdb retrieved this table from immuneACCESS and kept in-frame rearrangements only. Not all clones are present; in checked studies, unresolved V genes account for under half, and no reason is known for the remainder. V, J and clone size derive from that table, while D and trimming were established from the DNA sequence. For this sample the table gives about 380,000 clones, of which roughly 96% were detected only once. The leading ten clones occupy 0.25% to 0.35% of the sample.

The rearranged chain carries TRBV7-3 and TRBJ2-5; 11 of the junction bases match TRBD2. The sequenced sample was memory CD8+ T cells sorted from blood. The cell subset or site label for this specimen denotes: CD45RO+ cells pooled with CCR7-negative TemRA cells. The sequence derives from a man aged 30 to 39 in good health. In nucleotides, the sequence is TGTGCCAGCAGCTATATAGCGGGAGGGCAAGAGACCCAGTACTTC. This codes for CASSYIAGGQETQYF.